What follows are 32 T cell receptor beta chains derived from one specimen sequenced in a study of blood T cell repertoires in COVID-19. Only in-frame clones appear in the TCRdb table, and some are missing; sequencing was by immunoSEQ multiplex PCR. The data hold over 60,000 clones, with about nine tenths observed a single time. The sample was peripheral blood. Source of these receptors: a man aged 50-59 years with COVID-19, enrolled during active disease.

This clone was observed once. The chain recombines TRBV7-2 with TRBJ1-2; tentatively, D is TRBD1 (5 bases). V gave up 6 bases and J gave up 8 bases, with 16 bases separating them. Per germline, CDR1 SGHTA and CDR2 FQGNSA. The CDR3 runs to 13 residues. The CDR3 nucleotides read TGTGCCAGCAGGCTCGGGGGAGTCAGCGGCTACACCTTC. Translation gives CASRLGGVSGYTF.

The chain recombines TRBV27 with TRBJ1-2, with D possibly being TRBD1 (6 bases). V was cut by 5 bases and J by 5 bases, with 18 bases left in between. The CDR3 consists of 15 residues. Germline loops: CDR1 MNHEY, CDR2 SMNVEV (reference sequence). The CDR3 protein is CASSVRLDSRYGYTF. Here the CDR3 DNA reads TGTGCCAGCAGTGTAAGACTGGACAGTCGTTATGGCTACACCTTC.

This chain links TRBV3-1 (or the pseudogene TRBV3-2) with TRBJ1-5, with D possibly matching TRBD1 (6 bases). Germline loops: CDR1 LGHDT, CDR2 YNNKEL (reference sequence). The V and J ends lost 1 base and 5 bases respectively, with 9 bases between them. CDR3 length: 14 amino acids. In DNA, the CDR3 is TGTGCCAGCAGCCAAGTACAGGGCGATCAGCCCCAGCATTTT. This gives the protein CASSQVQGDQPQHF.

The genes are TRBV19 and TRBJ2-2, with a tentative D call TRBD2 (5 bases). Trimming took off 9 bases at V and 0 bases at J, with 11 bases between the two ends. The germline gives CDR1 LNHDA, CDR2 SQIVND (reference sequence). The CDR3 extends over 14 amino acids. The CDR3, as DNA: TGTGCCAGCAGAGACTATTCGAACACCGGGGAGCTGTTTTTT. It encodes CASRDYSNTGELFF.

V is TRBV7-6 and J is TRBJ2-7, with D perhaps matching TRBD2 (5 bases). The CDR3 totals 15 residues. Trimming stripped 1 base from V and 2 bases from J, with 12 bases between. Germline CDR1 reads SGHVS; CDR2 reads FNYEAQ. CDR3 coding DNA: TGTGCCAGCAGCTTAGGGCTAAGCGGTCCCTACGAGCAGTACTTC. Its protein is CASSLGLSGPYEQYF.

The gene calls are TRBV4-2 and TRBJ1-2; D gene uncertain. V lost 4 bases and J lost 3, with 15 bases in between. This CDR3 has 15 amino acids. The V gene's germline CDR1 is LGHNA and CDR2 YNFKEQ. The CDR3 loop is CASSLRPAADYGYTF. CDR3 coding DNA: TGTGCCAGCAGCCTGCGACCGGCGGCAGACTATGGCTACACCTTC.

The genes are TRBV9 and TRBJ1-5; 11 bases are shared with TRBD1. The CDR3 runs to 15 residues. Germline V gene sequence: CDR1 SGDLS, CDR2 YYNGEE. Trimming cost V 3 bases and J 6 bases; bases outside gene matches: 5. CDR3 sequence reads: CASSAGTGGFQPQHF. CDR3 coding DNA: TGTGCCAGCAGCGCCGGGACAGGGGGGTTTCAGCCCCAGCATTTT.

The chain couples TRBV27 to TRBJ2-5; 9 bases line up with TRBD2. The CDR3 extends over 16 amino acids. The J segment lost 5 bases and the V segment lost 5 bases, leaving 12 bases of the junction unmatched. Per germline, CDR1 MNHEY and CDR2 SMNVEV (reference sequence). As DNA, the CDR3 is TGTGCCAGCAGTCTAATAGCGGGAGTCTCAAGGGAGACCCAGTACTTC. The encoded protein is CASSLIAGVSRETQYF.

The chain links TRBV3-1 (or the pseudogene TRBV3-2) to TRBJ2-1; possible D gene TRBD2, 5 bases. The V end lost 2 bases, the J end lost 7 bases, and 15 bases lay between the germline ends. Looked up from germline, CDR1 is LGHDT and CDR2 is YNNKEL (reference sequence). CDR3 length: 15 amino acids. CDR3 coding DNA: TGTGCCAGCAGCCAATCCCTGGGGAGTCGAAATGAGCAGTTCTTC. Translating it yields CASSQSLGSRNEQFF.

The chain links TRBV19 to TRBJ2-7; D perhaps matches TRBD1 (5 bases). Germline values: CDR1 LNHDA, CDR2 SQIVND (reference sequence). V was trimmed by 3 bases and J by 4 bases, leaving 7 bases between them. The CDR3 contains 12 residues. This CDR3 reads CASSMQGYEQYF. Written as DNA, the CDR3 is TGTGCCAGTAGTATGCAGGGTTACGAGCAGTACTTC.

The chain combines TRBV18 with TRBJ2-1, with 9 bases aligning to TRBD2. Looked up from germline, CDR1 is KGHSH and CDR2 is LQKENI. The junction had 8 bases not matched to a gene; V was cut back by 3 bases and J by 2 bases. The CDR3 consists of 17 residues. In DNA, the CDR3 is TGTGCCAGCTCACCCAGCGGGAGGAACCTAGCCTACAATGAGCAGTTCTTC. It specifies CASSPSGRNLAYNEQFF.

The chain couples TRBV6-5 to TRBJ1-6, with D unclear. V dropped 0 bases and J dropped 8 bases, with 8 bases sitting between them. In germline, CDR1 is MNHEY, CDR2 SVGAGI. The CDR3 totals 14 residues. This chain's CDR3 is CASSYSRVDSPLHF. The CDR3 nucleotides read TGTGCCAGCAGTTACTCGAGGGTAGATTCACCCCTCCACTTT.

The chain is built from TRBV18 and TRBJ1-4; 10 nucleotides align to TRBD1. The CDR3 runs to 16 residues. Trimming took 0 bases from V and 6 from J; bases not matched to a gene: 4. Germline V gene data show CDR1 as KGHSH and CDR2 as LQKENI. The CDR3 DNA reads TGTGCCAGCTCACCACCCTTCGGACAGGGGGATGAAAAACTGTTTTTT. Its protein is CASSPPFGQGDEKLFF. Drawing the rest from reference TRBV18 and TRBJ1-4, the complete variable domain is NAGVMQNPRHLVRRRGQEARLRCSPMKGHSHVYWYRQLPEEGLKFMVYLQKENIIDESGMPKERFSAEFPKEGPSILRIQQVVRGDSAAYFCASSPPFGQGDEKLFFGSGTQLSVL.

This clone was counted only a few times. The rearrangement joins TRBV30 to TRBJ1-6, with D hard to call. CDR1 and CDR2 (germline): GTSNPN, SVGIG (reference sequence). Trimming cost V 2 bases and J 8 bases, with 13 bases left between them. CDR3 length equals 14 residues. The CDR3 DNA is TGTGCCTGGAGTAGATCCCGTGAGGATTCACCCCTCCACTTT. It specifies CAWSRSREDSPLHF. The entire variable domain, with the rest obtained from reference TRBV30 and TRBJ1-6, is as follows: SQTIHQWPATLVQPVGSPLSLECTVEGTSNPNLYWYRQAAGRGLQLLFYSVGIGQISSEVPQNLSASRPQDRQFILSSKKLLLSDSGFYLCAWSRSREDSPLHFGNGTRLTVT.

The V call is TRBV7-3, the J call TRBJ2-3; 7 positions match TRBD2. This CDR3 region has 15 residues. V shed 2 bases, J shed 1 base, and the junction held 3 bases outside the gene matches. Germline CDR1 and CDR2: SGHTA and FQGTGA. The CDR3 sequence: CASSLLAGGTDTQYF. The CDR3 nucleotides read TGTGCCAGCAGCTTACTGGCGGGAGGCACAGATACGCAGTATTTT. Based on the CDR3 plus reference TRBV7-3 and TRBJ2-3, the full variable domain is GAGVSQTPSNKVTEKGKYVELRCDPISGHTALYWYRQSLGQGPEFLIYFQGTGAADDSGLPNDRFFAVRPEGSVSTLKIQRTERGDSAVYLCASSLLAGGTDTQYFGPGTRLTVL.

This chain links TRBV7-2 with TRBJ1-1, with 9 bases aligning to TRBD1. CDR3 length equals 14 residues. J lost 5 bases, V lost 4 bases, and 5 bases had no gene match. Germline CDR1 SGHTA, CDR2 FQGNSA. CDR3 DNA: TGTGCCAGCAGCTGGGACAGGGTTCAGACTGAAGCTTTCTTT. It encodes CASSWDRVQTEAFF.

The chain recombines TRBV28 with TRBJ1-2; 9 bases are shared with TRBD1. The V and J ends lost 1 base and 6 bases, in that order; junction bases with no gene match: 9. The CDR3 has 16 amino acids. Germline loops: CDR1 MDHEN, CDR2 SYDVKM. This CDR3 reads CASSLSAGTGRHGYTF. For the CDR3, the DNA is TGTGCCAGCAGTTTATCGGCCGGGACAGGGAGGCATGGCTACACCTTC.

This clone was found once. The chain combines TRBV19 with TRBJ1-4; 10 positions match TRBD1. The V segment lost 5 bases and the J segment 5 bases; nucleotides outside the gene matches: 5. The CDR3 is made up of 15 amino acids. CDR1 and CDR2 from the germline V gene are LNHDA and SQIVND (reference sequence). The CDR3 coding sequence is TGTGCCAGTAGTCTCCCGGGACAGGGGAATGAAAAACTGTTTTTT. Translating it yields CASSLPGQGNEKLFF.

This chain connects TRBV5-1 to TRBJ2-7; D is uncertain. The CDR3 spans 14 residues. The germline V gene has CDR1 SGHRS and CDR2 YFSETQ. The V and J ends lost 3 bases and 6 bases respectively, with 16 bases between them. The CDR3 coding sequence is TGCGCCAGCAGCTCCCCGAACCTCCCGGGCGAGCAGTACTTC. This gives the protein CASSSPNLPGEQYF.

The chain employs TRBV7-2 and TRBJ2-7; TRBD2 matches 8 bases. V dropped 6 bases and J dropped 7; count of bases not matched to a gene: 11. This CDR3 spans 14 amino acids. Germline CDR1 SGHTA, CDR2 FQGNSA. CDR3 loop: CASSRLAGGGEQYF. DNA for the CDR3: TGTGCCAGCAGTAGGCTAGCGGGTGGAGGGGAGCAGTACTTC.

The chain joins TRBV9 to TRBJ2-2; 9 bases fit TRBD1. This CDR3 has 16 residues. CDR1 and CDR2 from the germline V gene are SGDLS and YYNGEE. V shed 5 bases, J shed 6 bases, and the junction held 11 bases outside the gene matches. In nucleotides, the CDR3 is TGTGCCAGCAGTCACTTCCGGGACAGGGAGCCCGGGGAGCTGTTTTTT. Residues: CASSHFRDREPGELFF.

This clone has a handful of counts. The genes are TRBV11-2 and TRBJ2-7; no reliable D call. The CDR3 is 16 amino acids. Trimming took 0 bases from V and 3 from J, leaving 15 bases between them. CDR1 is SGHAT and CDR2 is FQNNGV in the germline V gene. CDR3 sequence: CASSLEEVGLNYEQYF. CDR3 bases: TGTGCCAGCAGCTTAGAAGAGGTCGGATTGAACTACGAGCAGTACTTC.

CDR3 loop: CASSLRQGTPDHEQFF. CDR3 nucleotides: TGTGCCAGCAGCCTCCGACAGGGAACCCCAGACCATGAGCAGTTCTTC. The genes are TRBV7-8 and TRBJ2-1; 7 bases agree with TRBD1. The CDR3 is 16 residues long. Germline V gene data show CDR1 as SGHVS and CDR2 as FQNEAQ. Unmatched junction bases numbered 15, after V lost 5 bases and J lost 8 bases.

This rearrangement joins TRBV27 to TRBJ2-1; possible D gene TRBD2, 5 bases. Between the trimmed V and J ends, which lost 6 bases and 2 bases, there was a span of 14 bases. The CDR3 consists of 15 residues. Germline lookup yields CDR1 MNHEY and CDR2 SMNVEV (reference sequence). The CDR3 DNA reads TGTGCCAGCAGGACCTGGAGCGGTACCTACAATGAGCAGTTCTTC. Translated, it gives CASRTWSGTYNEQFF.

The chain has TRBV5-4 and TRBJ2-5; D is unclear. Germline V lookup: CDR1 SGHNT, CDR2 YYREEE (reference sequence). V was shortened by 2 bases and J by 2 bases, with 4 bases between the two germline ends. CDR3 length: 12 amino acids. The CDR3 loop reads CASSFPQETQYF. The CDR3 DNA sequence: TGTGCCAGCAGCTTCCCACAAGAGACCCAGTACTTC.

The chain recombines TRBV7-9 with TRBJ1-2; 9 bases are shared with TRBD1. The V gene end was trimmed by 2 bases and the J gene end by 5 bases; junction bases not matched to a gene: 18. The germline gives CDR1 SEHNR, CDR2 FQNEAQ (reference sequence). The CDR3 contains 19 residues. The CDR3: CASSLPTGQGRSLSYGYTF. In nucleotides, the CDR3 is TGTGCCAGCAGCTTACCCACTGGACAGGGGAGATCTTTGAGTTATGGCTACACCTTC.

The chain has TRBV24-1 and TRBJ2-2; 9 bases match TRBD1. The CDR3 spans 18 residues. Per germline, CDR1 KGHDR and CDR2 SFDVKD. V dropped 4 bases and J dropped 4; count of bases not matched to a gene: 12. The CDR3 DNA is TGTGCCACCAGTGAATCCGGGACAGGGATTCGCGGCACCGGGGAGCTGTTTTTT. It translates to CATSESGTGIRGTGELFF.

The gene calls are TRBV7-6 and TRBJ1-3, with 7 nucleotides matching TRBD1. Trimming at V came to 0 bases and at J to 0 bases, leaving 2 bases not matched to a gene. CDR3 length: 16 amino acids. CDR1 and CDR2 (germline): SGHVS, FNYEAQ. The CDR3 sequence: CASSLARDSSGNTIYF. CDR3 nucleotides: TGTGCCAGCAGCTTAGCCCGGGACAGCTCTGGAAACACCATATATTTT.

The chain couples TRBV11-2 to TRBJ2-7; D is possibly TRBD2 (5 bases). The ends were cut back, 8 bases at V and 1 base at J, with 6 bases in the middle. CDR1 SGHAT and CDR2 FQNNGV come from the germline V gene. This CDR3 has 11 residues. Here the CDR3 reads CASRDSYEQYF. The CDR3 region has the DNA TGTGCCAGCCGGGATTCCTACGAGCAGTACTTC.

V and J are TRBV19 and TRBJ1-5; D may be TRBD1 (5 bases). The ends were cut back, 7 bases at V and 7 bases at J, with 14 bases in the middle. CDR1 is LNHDA, CDR2 SQIVND, per germline (reference sequence). This CDR3 is built from 13 residues. The CDR3: CASTSGGSQPQHF. The CDR3 DNA reads as TGTGCCAGTACCTCGGGGGGTTCCCAGCCCCAGCATTTT.

J is TRBJ1-4 and V is TRBV4-3; 7 bases are a match to TRBD1. This CDR3 has 16 amino acids. CDR1 LGHNA and CDR2 YSLEER come from the germline V gene. Trimming took 0 bases from V and 7 from J; bases not matched to a gene: 8. CDR3 amino acids: CASSQEDVTGTEKLFF. CDR3 nucleotide sequence: TGCGCCAGCAGCCAAGAAGATGTGACAGGGACTGAAAAACTGTTTTTT.

The chain has TRBV7-2 and TRBJ1-1; no definite D call. The germline V and J ends were trimmed by 1 base and 6 bases, with 15 bases remaining between them. From germline, CDR1 is SGHTA and CDR2 FQGNSA. The CDR3 extends over 15 amino acids. As DNA, the CDR3 is TGTGCCAGCAGCTTAGGGTCTCGGGGAACGGCTGAAGCTTTCTTT. It translates to CASSLGSRGTAEAFF.